This T cell receptor beta chain is drawn from a study of T cell clonotyping in hematopoietic cell transplantation. Overall study: Recipients' pretransplant samples followed cytoreduction. Study-level points and caveats: Higher Inverse Simpson Index values in graft donor and pretransplant recipient predicted broader posttransplant TCR diversity. Few recipient clonotypes overlapped donors; over 97% were de novo at given depth.

The table came from immunoSEQ multiplex PCR; TCRdb's copy has only in-frame clones and leaves some out. The sample includes about 28,000 clones, approximately 94% of them seen just once. Note on this clone: The target antigen is unknown.

Germline CDR1 and CDR2: SGHAT and FQNNGV. The CDR3 is 18 amino acids. V was pared by 3 bases and J by 0 bases, with 8 bases of the junction left unmatched. Specified time point: recipient sample about 28 days before transplant, after cytoreduction. Blood collection times were about day -28 and days 30, 100, 180 posttransplant. The chain has TRBV11-2 and TRBJ2-3; 11 bases map to TRBD2. Material: peripheral blood mononuclear cells, obtained before stem cell transplant. The receptor's source is a man in his forties or fifties with acute myeloid leukemia. Some clones in this sample may be carry-over from other donors' samples. The CDR3 DNA reads TGTGCCAGCAGCTTCGGACTAGCGGGTACTACTAGCACAGATACGCAGTATTTT. It encodes CASSFGLAGTTSTDTQYF.